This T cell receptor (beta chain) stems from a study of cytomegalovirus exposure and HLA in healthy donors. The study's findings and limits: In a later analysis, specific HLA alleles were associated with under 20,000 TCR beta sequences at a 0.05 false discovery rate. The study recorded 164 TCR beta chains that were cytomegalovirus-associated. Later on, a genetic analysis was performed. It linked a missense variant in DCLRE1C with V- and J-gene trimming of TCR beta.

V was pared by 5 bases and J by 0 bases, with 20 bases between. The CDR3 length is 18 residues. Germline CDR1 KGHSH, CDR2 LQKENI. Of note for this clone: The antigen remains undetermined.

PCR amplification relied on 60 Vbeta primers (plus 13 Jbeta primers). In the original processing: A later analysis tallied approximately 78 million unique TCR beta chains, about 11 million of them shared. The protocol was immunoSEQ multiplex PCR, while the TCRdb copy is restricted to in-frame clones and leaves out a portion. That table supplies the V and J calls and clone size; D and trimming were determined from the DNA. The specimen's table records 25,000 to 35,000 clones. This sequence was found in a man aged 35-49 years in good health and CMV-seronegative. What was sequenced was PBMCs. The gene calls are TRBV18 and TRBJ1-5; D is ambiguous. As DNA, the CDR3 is TGTGCCAGCTCAAAAAGGGAGCTCCGAGAGGATAGCAATCAGCCCCAGCATTTT. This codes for CASSKRELREDSNQPQHF.